Below are 12 T cell receptor beta chains sequenced from a single sample in a study of T cell repertoires in cytomegalovirus infection. TCRdb re-called the reads through MiXCR, storing one row per CDR3 protein. This sample has 250,000 or so distinct CDR3 sequences, with over 8% found just once. The sample was PBMCs. The receptors stem from a human donor in good health (CMV status not recorded). Some clones in this sample may be carry-over from other donors' samples.

This clonotype appeared a few times. The V call is TRBV10-3, the J call TRBJ2-7; 8 bases line up with TRBD2. CDR1 and CDR2 from the germline V gene are ENHRY and SYGVKD. CDR3 length equals 14 residues. Losses at the gene ends were 5 bases for V and 3 bases for J; bases not matched to a gene: 6. The CDR3 protein is CAISSAGAFYEQYF. CDR3 bases: TGTGCCATCAGTTCAGCGGGGGCCTTCTACGAGCAGTACTTC.

The sample holds many counts of this clonotype. The CDR3 DNA sequence: TGTGCCAGCAGCTTGTCCGGGACTAGCGGGTTGTATGAGCAGTTCTTC. Protein sequence: CASSLSGTSGLYEQFF. The chain is built from TRBV7-8 and TRBJ2-1; 12 positions agree with TRBD2. Germline V gene sequence: CDR1 SGHVS, CDR2 FQNEAQ. The CDR3 loop spans 16 amino acids. J gave up 8 bases and V 3 bases, and 8 bases lay outside the gene matches.

The V and J genes are TRBV30 and TRBJ2-5, with TRBD2 identical over 12 bases. Germline V gene data show CDR1 as GTSNPN and CDR2 as SVGIG (reference sequence). V lost 5 bases and J lost 2; bases outside the gene matches: 12. The CDR3 is 17 amino acids. This CDR3 reads CAWEAGHLAGGQETQYF. CDR3 DNA: TGTGCCTGGGAGGCAGGGCATCTAGCGGGGGGGCAAGAGACCCAGTACTTC.

The table lists this clonotype with many counts. The rearrangement links TRBV11-2 to TRBJ2-6; D might be TRBD2 (5 bases). V was trimmed by 3 bases and J by 0 bases, leaving 21 bases between them. The germline CDR1 and CDR2 sequences are SGHAT and FQNNGV. The CDR3 is 20 residues long. CDR3: CASSFLSGSTSSSGANVLTF. The CDR3 DNA reads TGTGCCAGCAGCTTCCTCTCGGGATCAACCTCTAGCTCTGGGGCCAACGTCCTGACTTTC.

This clonotype was seen a few times. The chain links TRBV12-3 or TRBV12-4 to TRBJ2-7, with 9 bases matching TRBD1. The CDR3 sequence is 14 residues long. The junction had 5 bases not matched to a gene; V was cut back by 3 bases and J by 5 bases. In DNA form, the CDR3 reads TGTGCCAGCAGTTTGGGGACAGGGTTTGACGAGCAGTACTTC. This codes for CASSLGTGFDEQYF.

CDR3 region: CASLLSRANQPQHF. The CDR3 nucleotides are TGTGCCAGTCTTCTTTCCCGGGCCAATCAGCCCCAGCATTTT. V gene TRBV28 combines with J gene TRBJ1-5; D unresolved. This CDR3 spans 14 amino acids. Germline V CDR1 and CDR2: MDHEN, SYDVKM. V was cut by 9 bases and J by 3 bases, with 15 bases left in between.

This chain joins TRBV5-1 and TRBJ1-2, with TRBD1 matching over 7 bases. CDR3 size: 15 residues. CDR1 is SGHRS and CDR2 is YFSETQ in the germline V gene. With V trimmed by 4 bases and J by 4 bases, 10 bases remained unmatched. CDR3 nucleotide sequence: TGCGCCAGCAGCCCCAGGACAGGAGTCGGCTATGGCTACACCTTC. Amino acids: CASSPRTGVGYGYTF.

This clonotype was counted at least ten times. The CDR3 sequence is CASSLVSVINSPLHF. The DNA of the CDR3 is TGTGCCAGCAGCTTAGTATCCGTAATTAATTCACCCCTCCACTTT. The chain recombines TRBV7-2 with TRBJ1-6; no definite D call. The CDR3 is 15 residues long. CDR1 is SGHTA, CDR2 FQGNSA, per germline. V lost 1 base and J 6 bases, leaving 10 bases between the germline ends.

This clonotype was seen at least ten times. This chain uses TRBV28 with TRBJ2-3, with 11 bases matching TRBD1. The CDR3 has 15 amino acids. Germline V gene data show CDR1 as MDHEN and CDR2 as SYDVKM. The J segment lost 5 bases and the V segment lost 4 bases, leaving 5 bases of the junction unmatched. The CDR3 here is CASSSGQGVIDTQYF. The CDR3 region has the DNA TGTGCCAGCAGTTCGGGACAGGGGGTTATAGATACGCAGTATTTT.

The sample holds many counts of this clonotype. V is TRBV19 and J is TRBJ2-1; D is uncertain. Germline-derived CDR1 and CDR2 are LNHDA and SQIVND (reference sequence). V was trimmed by 2 bases and J by 10 bases, leaving 9 bases between them. This CDR3 contains 12 residues. CDR3 loop: CASSISTQEQFF. CDR3 nucleotides: TGTGCCAGTAGTATATCAACACAGGAGCAGTTCTTC.

In its sample, this clonotype was seen a few times. The chain recombines TRBV3-1 with TRBJ1-1, with D possibly being TRBD1 (5 bases). The CDR3 covers 15 residues. V lost 3 bases, J lost 0 bases, and 11 bases lay in between. The germline CDR1 and CDR2 sequences are LGHDT and YNNKEL (reference sequence). The CDR3 loop reads CASSHGQGMNTEAFF. CDR3 nucleotides: TGTGCCAGCAGCCATGGTCAGGGAATGAACACTGAAGCTTTCTTT.

In its sample, this clonotype was seen many times. The chain employs TRBV7-6 and TRBJ2-1; D might be TRBD2 (8 bases). Germline V gene data show CDR1 as SGHVS and CDR2 as FNYEAQ. Trimming left V 5 bases short and J 5 bases short, with 19 bases between. The CDR3 totals 16 residues. The chain's CDR3 is CASSARQGLVNNEQFF. The CDR3, as DNA: TGTGCCAGCAGCGCCCGACAGGGACTAGTTAACAATGAGCAGTTCTTC.